Following are 2 T cell receptor beta chains from one sample sequenced in a study of CD8+ T cells in alopecia areata. Extraction of RNA preceded its reverse transcription into cDNA, which served as the sequencing template. Some clones are missing from TCRdb's copy, which holds only in-frame ones; the method was immunoSEQ multiplex PCR. The sample lists about 64,000 clones; 40% to 50% were seen once. The material sequenced was NKG2D-low CD8+ T cells sorted from blood. All receptors come from a human donor with alopecia areata.

This sequence joins TRBV29-1 and TRBJ2-3; TRBD1 matches at 7 bases. The CDR3 is 12 residues long. The V and J ends lost 5 bases and 6 bases, in that order; junction bases with no gene match: 5. The V gene's germline CDR1 is SQVTM and CDR2 ANQGSEA. CDR3 bases: TGCAGCGTTCCGACAGGGTCCGATACGCAGTATTTT. Amino acid sequence: CSVPTGSDTQYF.

This chain joins TRBV4-3 and TRBJ1-5; D unresolved. This CDR3 has 16 amino acids. V lost 0 bases and J 7 bases, leaving 16 bases between the germline ends. Germline CDR1 reads LGHNA; CDR2 reads YSLEER. The CDR3 region is CASSQDYHNLGQPQHF. CDR3 nucleotide sequence: TGCGCCAGCAGCCAAGATTACCACAACTTGGGACAGCCCCAGCATTTT.